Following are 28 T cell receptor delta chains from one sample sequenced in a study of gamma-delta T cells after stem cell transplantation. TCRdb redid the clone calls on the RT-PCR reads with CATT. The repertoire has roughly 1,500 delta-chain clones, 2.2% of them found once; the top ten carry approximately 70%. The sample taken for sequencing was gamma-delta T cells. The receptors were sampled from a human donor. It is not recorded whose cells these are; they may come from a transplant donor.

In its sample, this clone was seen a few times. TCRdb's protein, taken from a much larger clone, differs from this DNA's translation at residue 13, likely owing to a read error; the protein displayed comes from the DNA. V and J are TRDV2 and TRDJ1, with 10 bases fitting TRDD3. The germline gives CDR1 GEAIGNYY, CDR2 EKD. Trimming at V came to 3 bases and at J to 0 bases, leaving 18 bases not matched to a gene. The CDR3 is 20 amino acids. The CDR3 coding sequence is TGTGCCTGTGACCCCGTAAAGGGGGATACGGGAGACACGTACACCGATAAACTCATCTTT. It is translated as CACDPVKGDTGDTYTDKLIF.

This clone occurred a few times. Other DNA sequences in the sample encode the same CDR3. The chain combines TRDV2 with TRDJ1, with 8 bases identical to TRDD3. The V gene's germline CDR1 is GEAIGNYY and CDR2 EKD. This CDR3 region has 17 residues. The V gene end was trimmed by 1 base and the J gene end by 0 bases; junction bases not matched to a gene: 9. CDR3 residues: CACDTVMGDSYTDKLIF. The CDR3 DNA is TGTGCCTGTGACACGGTGATGGGGGATTCGTACACCGATAAACTCATCTTT.

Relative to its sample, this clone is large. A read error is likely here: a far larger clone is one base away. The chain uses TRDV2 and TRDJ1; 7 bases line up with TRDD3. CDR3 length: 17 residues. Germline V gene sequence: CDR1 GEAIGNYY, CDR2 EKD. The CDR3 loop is CARDPAEGDSYTDKLIF. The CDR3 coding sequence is TGTGCCCGTGACCCCGCCGAGGGGGATTCGTACACCGATAAACTCATCTTT.

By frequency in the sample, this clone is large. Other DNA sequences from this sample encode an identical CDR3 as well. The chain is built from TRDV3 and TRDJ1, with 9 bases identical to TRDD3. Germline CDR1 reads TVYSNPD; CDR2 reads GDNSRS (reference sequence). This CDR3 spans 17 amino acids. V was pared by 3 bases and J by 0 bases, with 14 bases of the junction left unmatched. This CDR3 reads CAFLLPAGGLYTDKLIF. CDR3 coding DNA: TGTGCCTTCTTACTTCCCGCTGGGGGATTGTACACCGATAAACTCATCTTT.

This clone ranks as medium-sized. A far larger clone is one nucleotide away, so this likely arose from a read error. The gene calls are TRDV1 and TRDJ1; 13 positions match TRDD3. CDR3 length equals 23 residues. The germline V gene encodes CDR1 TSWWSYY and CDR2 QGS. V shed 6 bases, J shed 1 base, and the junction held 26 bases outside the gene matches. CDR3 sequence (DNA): TGTGCTCTTGGACCCCGATTCCCCCCAACTCAATACTGGGGGATACGCTCCACCGATAAACTCATCTTT. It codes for CALGPRFPPTQYWGIRSTDKLIF.

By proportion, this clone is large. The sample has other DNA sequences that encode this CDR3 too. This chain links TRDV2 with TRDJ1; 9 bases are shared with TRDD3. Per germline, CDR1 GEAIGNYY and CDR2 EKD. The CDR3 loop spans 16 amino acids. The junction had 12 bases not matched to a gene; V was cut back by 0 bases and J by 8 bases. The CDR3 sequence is CACDTGGYRPKAKLIF. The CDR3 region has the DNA TGTGCCTGTGACACCGGGGGATACCGGCCGAAAGCGAAACTCATCTTT.

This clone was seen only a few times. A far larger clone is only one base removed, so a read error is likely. CDR3 nucleotides: TGTGCTCTTGGGGAACCCCCCCCTCCAACCGCAGAAGCACTGGGGGCCCCCCCGGCCACCGATAAACTCATCTTT. Translated: CALGEPPPPTAEALGAPPATDKLIF. This chain connects TRDV1 to TRDJ1, with TRDD3 matching over 8 bases. Trimming removed 1 base from V and 1 base from J; junction bases left unmatched: 32. This CDR3 has 25 residues. The germline V gene encodes CDR1 TSWWSYY and CDR2 QGS.

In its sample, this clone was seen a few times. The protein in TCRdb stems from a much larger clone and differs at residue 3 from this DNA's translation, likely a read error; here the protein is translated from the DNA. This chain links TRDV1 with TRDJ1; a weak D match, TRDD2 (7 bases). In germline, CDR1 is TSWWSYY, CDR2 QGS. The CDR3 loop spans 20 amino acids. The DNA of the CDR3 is TGTGCTTTTGGGGAACTCTCTTTCCTACGGTTCTGGATACTCCACGATAAACTCATCTTT. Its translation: CAFGELSFLRFWILHDKLIF.

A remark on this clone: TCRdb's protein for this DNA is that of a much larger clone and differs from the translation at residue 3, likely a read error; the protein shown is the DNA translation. CDR3 sequence reads: CARDQGELNDKLIF. CDR3 DNA sequence: TGTGCCCGTGACCAGGGGGAGCTTAACGATAAACTCATCTTT. V gene TRDV2 combines with J gene TRDJ1, with D maybe TRDD3 (6 bases). This CDR3 is built from 14 residues. The V gene's germline CDR1 is GEAIGNYY and CDR2 EKD.

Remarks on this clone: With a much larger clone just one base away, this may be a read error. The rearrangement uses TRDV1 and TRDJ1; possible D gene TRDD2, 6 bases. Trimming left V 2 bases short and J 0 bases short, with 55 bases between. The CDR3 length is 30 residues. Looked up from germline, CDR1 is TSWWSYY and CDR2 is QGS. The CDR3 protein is CALGEGVPPIFLPPLPHTNLLGRNTDKLIF. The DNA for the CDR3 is TGTGCTCTTGGGGAAGGGGTACCCCCTATTTTCCTTCCCCCGCTACCTCACACGAACCTACTTGGGAGAAACACCGATAAACTCATCTTT.

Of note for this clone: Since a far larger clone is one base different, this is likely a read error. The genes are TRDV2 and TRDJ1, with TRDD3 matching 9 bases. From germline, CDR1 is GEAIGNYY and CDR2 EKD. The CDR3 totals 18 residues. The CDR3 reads CARDTLMGIRGDTDKLIF. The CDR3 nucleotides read TGTGCCCGTGACACCCTGATGGGGATACGCGGGGACACCGATAAACTCATCTTT.

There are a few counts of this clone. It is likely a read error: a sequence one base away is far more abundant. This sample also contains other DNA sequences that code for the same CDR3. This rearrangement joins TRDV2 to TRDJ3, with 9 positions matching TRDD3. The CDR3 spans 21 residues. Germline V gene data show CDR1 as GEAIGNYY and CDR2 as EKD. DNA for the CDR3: TGTGCCTGTGACACAAGTGTTCTACTGGGGGACAACTCCTGGGACACCCGACAGATGTTCTTC. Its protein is CACDTSVLLGDNSWDTRQMFF.

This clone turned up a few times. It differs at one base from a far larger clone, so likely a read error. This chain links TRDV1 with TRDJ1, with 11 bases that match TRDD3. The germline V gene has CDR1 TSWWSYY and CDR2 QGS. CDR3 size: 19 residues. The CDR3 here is CALGKLSYWGIGYTDKLIF. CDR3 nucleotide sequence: TGTGCTCTTGGGAAACTCTCGTACTGGGGGATAGGGTACACCGATAAACTCATCTTT.

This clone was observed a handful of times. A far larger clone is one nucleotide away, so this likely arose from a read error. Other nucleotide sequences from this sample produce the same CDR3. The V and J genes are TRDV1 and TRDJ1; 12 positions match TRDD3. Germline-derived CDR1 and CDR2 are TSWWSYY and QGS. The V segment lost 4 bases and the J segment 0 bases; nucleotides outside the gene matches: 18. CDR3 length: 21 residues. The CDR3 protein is CALGAEGYWGIPTFYTDKLIF. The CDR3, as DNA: TGTGCTCTTGGGGCCGAGGGGTACTGGGGGATACCAACCTTTTACACCGATAAACTCATCTTT.

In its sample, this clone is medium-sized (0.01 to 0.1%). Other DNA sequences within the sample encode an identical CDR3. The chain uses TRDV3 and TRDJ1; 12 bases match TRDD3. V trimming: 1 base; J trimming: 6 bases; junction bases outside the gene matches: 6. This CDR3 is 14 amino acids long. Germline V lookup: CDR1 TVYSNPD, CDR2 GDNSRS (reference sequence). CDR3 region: CAFNWGIQGNKLIF. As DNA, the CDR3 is TGTGCCTTTAACTGGGGGATACAGGGAAATAAACTCATCTTT.

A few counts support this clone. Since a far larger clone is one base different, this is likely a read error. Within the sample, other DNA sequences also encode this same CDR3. CDR3 coding DNA: TGTGCTCTTGGACCCCGATTCCCCCTAACTCAATACTGGGGGATACGCTCCACCGATAAGCTCATCTTT. Encoded protein: CALGPRFPLTQYWGIRSTDKLIF. The genes are TRDV1 and TRDJ1; 13 nucleotides match TRDD3. The CDR3 is made up of 23 amino acids. Germline-derived CDR1 and CDR2 are TSWWSYY and QGS.

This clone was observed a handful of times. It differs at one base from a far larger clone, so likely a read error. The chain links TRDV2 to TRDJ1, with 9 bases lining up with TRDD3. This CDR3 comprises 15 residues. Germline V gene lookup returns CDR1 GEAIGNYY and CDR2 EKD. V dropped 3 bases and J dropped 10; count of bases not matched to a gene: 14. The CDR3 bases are TGTGCCTGTGACGAACTCTGGGGGATTCAAAATAGACTCATCTTT. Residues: CACDELWGIQNRLIF.

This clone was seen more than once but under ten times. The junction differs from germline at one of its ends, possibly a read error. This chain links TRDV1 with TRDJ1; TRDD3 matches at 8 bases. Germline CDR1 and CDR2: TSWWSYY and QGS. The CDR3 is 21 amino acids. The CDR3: CALGEPILFPWGSLVTDKFIF. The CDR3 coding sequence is TGTGCTCTTGGGGAGCCGATCCTCTTCCCCTGGGGGAGCTTGGTCACCGATAAATTCATCTTT.

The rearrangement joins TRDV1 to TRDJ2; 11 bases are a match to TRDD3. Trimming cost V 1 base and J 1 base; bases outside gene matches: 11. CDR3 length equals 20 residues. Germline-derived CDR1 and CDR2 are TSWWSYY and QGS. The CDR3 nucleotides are TGTGCTCTTGGGGAACAGGTCCTACCCTGGGGGATACTTTTGACAGCACAACTCTTCTTT. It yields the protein CALGEQVLPWGILLTAQLFF.

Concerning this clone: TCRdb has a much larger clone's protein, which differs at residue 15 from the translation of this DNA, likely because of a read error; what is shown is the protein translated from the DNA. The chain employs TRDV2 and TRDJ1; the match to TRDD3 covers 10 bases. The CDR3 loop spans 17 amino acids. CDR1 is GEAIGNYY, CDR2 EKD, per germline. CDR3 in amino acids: CACDTVMGDTYTDKPIF. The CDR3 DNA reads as TGTGCCTGTGACACGGTGATGGGGGATACTTACACCGATAAACCCATCTTT.

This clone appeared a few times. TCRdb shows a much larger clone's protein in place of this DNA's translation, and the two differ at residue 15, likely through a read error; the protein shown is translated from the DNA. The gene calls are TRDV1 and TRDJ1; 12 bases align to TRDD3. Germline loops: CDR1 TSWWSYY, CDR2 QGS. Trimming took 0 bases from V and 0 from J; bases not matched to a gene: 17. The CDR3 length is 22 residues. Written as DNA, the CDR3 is TGTGCTCTTGGGGAACTAGGGATATCGTACTGGGGGATACCGCCGTACACCGATAAACTCATCTTT. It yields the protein CALGELGISYWGIPPYTDKLIF.

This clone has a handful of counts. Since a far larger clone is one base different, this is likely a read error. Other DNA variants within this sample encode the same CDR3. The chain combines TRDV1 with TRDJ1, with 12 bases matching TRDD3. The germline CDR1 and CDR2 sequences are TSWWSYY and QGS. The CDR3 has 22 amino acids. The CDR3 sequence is CALGELGISYWGIPLYTDKLIF. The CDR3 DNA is TGTGCTCTTGGGGAACTAGGGATATCGTACTGGGGGATACCGCTGTACACCGATAAACTGATCTTT.

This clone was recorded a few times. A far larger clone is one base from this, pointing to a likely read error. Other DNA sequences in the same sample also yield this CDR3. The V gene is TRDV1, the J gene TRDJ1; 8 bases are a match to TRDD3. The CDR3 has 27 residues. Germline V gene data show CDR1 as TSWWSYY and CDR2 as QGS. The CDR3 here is CALGELPSLWVLYWGDRFRQYTDKLIF. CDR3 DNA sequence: TGTGCTCTTGGGGAACTCCCCTCGCTTTGGGTCCTCTACTGGGGGGACAGGTTCCGCCAGTACACCGATAAACTCATCTTC.

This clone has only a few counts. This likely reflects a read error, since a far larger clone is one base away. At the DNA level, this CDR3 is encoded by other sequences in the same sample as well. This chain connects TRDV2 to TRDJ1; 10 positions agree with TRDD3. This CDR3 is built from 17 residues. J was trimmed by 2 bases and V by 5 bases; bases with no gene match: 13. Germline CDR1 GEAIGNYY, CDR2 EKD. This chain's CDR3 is CACVPLLNWGITDKLIF. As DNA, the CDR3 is TGTGCCTGTGTACCCCTTCTCAACTGGGGGATTACCGATAAACTCATCTTT.

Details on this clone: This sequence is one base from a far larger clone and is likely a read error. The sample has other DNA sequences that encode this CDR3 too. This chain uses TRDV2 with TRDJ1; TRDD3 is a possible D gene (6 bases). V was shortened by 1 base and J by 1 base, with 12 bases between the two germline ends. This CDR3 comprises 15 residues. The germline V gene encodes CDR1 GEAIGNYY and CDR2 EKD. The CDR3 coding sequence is TGTGCCTGTGACACTGTAGGGGGACTCACCGATAAACTCATCTTT. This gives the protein CACDTVGGLTDKLIF.

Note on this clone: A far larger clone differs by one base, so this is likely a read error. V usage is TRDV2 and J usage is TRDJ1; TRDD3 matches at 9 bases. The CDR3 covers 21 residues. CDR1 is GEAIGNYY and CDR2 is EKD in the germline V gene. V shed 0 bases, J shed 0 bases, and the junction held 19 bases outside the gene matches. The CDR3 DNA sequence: TGTGCCTGTGACACCGGCCGGGGTAGAGCGAGGGGATACGGATACACCGATAAACTCATCTTT. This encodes CACDTGRGRARGYGYTDKLIF.

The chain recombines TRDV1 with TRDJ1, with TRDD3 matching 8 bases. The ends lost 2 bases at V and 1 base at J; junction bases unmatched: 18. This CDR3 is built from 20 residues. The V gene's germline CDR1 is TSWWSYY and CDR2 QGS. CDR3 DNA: TGTGCTCTTGGGGAATTCCGTGTCCTACTGGGGGCCGAGTGCACCGATAAACTCATCTTT. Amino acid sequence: CALGEFRVLLGAECTDKLIF.

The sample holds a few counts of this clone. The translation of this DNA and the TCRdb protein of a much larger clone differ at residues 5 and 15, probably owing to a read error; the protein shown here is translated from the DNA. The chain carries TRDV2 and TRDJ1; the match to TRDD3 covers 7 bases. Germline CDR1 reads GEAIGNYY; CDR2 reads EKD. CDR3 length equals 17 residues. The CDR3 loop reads CACDTAEGDSYTDKFIF. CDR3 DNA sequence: TGTGCCTGTGACACCGCCGAGGGGGATTCGTACACCGATAAATTCATCTTT.